The present entry profiles one T cell receptor (beta chain) with its context. Generated by immunoSEQ multiplex PCR, the TCRdb table keeps only in-frame clones and is missing some. Here the sample spans some 70,000 clones, less than 98% being singletons. This entry is derived from a study of technical replicates of blood from a handful of donors. Germline loops: CDR1 SQVTM, CDR2 ANQGSEA. The CDR3 has 23 amino acids. The germline V and J ends were trimmed by 0 bases and 5 bases, with 40 bases remaining between them. The chain links TRBV29-1 to TRBJ1-2; D possibly corresponds to TRBD1 (6 bases). Sequences were obtained from T cells isolated from PBMCs. This receptor was identified in a human donor in good health. The CDR3 nucleotides are TGCAGCGTTGAAGATCTGTCGGGGGGGAGAGGAGGACGACAGGACTTAAATTGGTATGGCTACACCTTC. This encodes CSVEDLSGGRGGRQDLNWYGYTF. Supplemented by reference TRBV29-1 and TRBJ1-2, the full variable domain reads SAVISQKPSRDICQRGTSLTIQCQVDSQVTMMFWYRQQPGQSLTLIATANQGSEATYESGFVIDKFPISRPNLTFSTLTVSNMSPEDSSIYLCSVEDLSGGRGGRQDLNWYGYTFGSGTRLTVV.